A selection of T cell receptor beta chains follows, all from one sample in a study of blood T cell repertoires in COVID-19. Profiled with immunoSEQ multiplex PCR; TCRdb holds only in-frame clones, not every one. The sample yields 50,000 to 60,000 clones, about 83% seen once. What was sequenced was peripheral blood. The origin of the receptors is a man aged 35-49 years with acute or convalescent COVID-19. CDR3s include the opening cysteine and the closing phenylalanine or tryptophan. Each record gives: V gene, clone size, D gene, J gene, CDR3 protein, CDR3 DNA. A D gene is named only where the DNA matches it firmly. Clone size is not always given. Where it is, it says once, few, many or a class for expanded clones.

TRBV9	-	-	TRBJ2-2	CASSAGVSESGELFF	TGTGCCAGCAGCGCGGGGGTTTCCGAATCAGGGGAGCTGTTTTTT
TRBV7-2	-	-	TRBJ1-5	CASSLGHSSNQPQHF	TGTGCCAGCAGCTTAGGACACTCTAGCAATCAGCCCCAGCATTTT
TRBV19	-	-	TRBJ2-2	CASSPRIGELFF	TGTGCCAGTAGTCCGCGAATCGGGGAGCTGTTTTTT
TRBV19	few	TRBD1	TRBJ2-3	CASSNRGSTDTQYF	TGTGCCAGTAGTAACAGGGGAAGCACAGATACGCAGTATTTT
TRBV6-5	-	TRBD1	TRBJ1-6	CASGRDRANSPLHF	TGTGCCAGCGGCCGGGACAGGGCCAATTCACCCCTCCACTTT
TRBV11-2	-	-	TRBJ1-1	CASSPFAGGTEAFF	TGTGCCAGCAGTCCTTTCGCCGGAGGCACTGAAGCTTTCTTT
TRBV7-2	-	TRBD1	TRBJ1-5	CASSLEARGLQPQHF	TGTGCCAGCAGCTTAGAAGCGAGGGGGCTTCAGCCCCAGCATTTT
TRBV5-5	-	-	TRBJ1-3	CASSLVGTPGNTIYF	TGTGCCAGCAGCTTGGTTGGGACACCTGGAAACACCATATATTTT
TRBV28	few	-	TRBJ1-3	CAAGFSGTGNTIYF	TGTGCCGCGGGGTTTTCAGGGACTGGAAACACCATATATTTT
TRBV14	-	-	TRBJ2-1	CASSLWSGVNNEQFF	TGTGCCAGCAGCCTCTGGTCGGGGGTTAACAATGAGCAGTTCTTC
TRBV9	-	-	TRBJ1-6	CASSPEGSSYNSPLHF	TGTGCCAGCAGCCCTGAAGGGAGTTCCTATAATTCACCCCTCCACTTT
TRBV2	-	-	TRBJ1-4	CASSDGPEKLFF	TGTGCCAGCAGTGATGGGCCCGAAAAACTGTTTTTT
TRBV5-1	-	TRBD1	TRBJ1-4	CASSLLGTATNEKLFF	TGCGCCAGCAGCTTATTAGGGACAGCAACTAATGAAAAACTGTTTTTT
TRBV27	few	-	TRBJ1-1	CASSLGRGTEAFF	TGTGCCAGCAGTTTAGGTAGGGGTACTGAAGCTTTCTTT
TRBV6-5	-	TRBD2	TRBJ2-5	CASSYIAGAQETQYF	TGTGCCAGCAGTTACATAGCGGGAGCACAAGAGACCCAGTACTTC
TRBV24-1	-	-	TRBJ1-5	CATSDYGGSNQPQHF	TGTGCCACCAGTGATTATGGCGGTAGCAATCAGCCCCAGCATTTT
TRBV4-1	-	-	TRBJ1-4	CASSQDHRENEKLFF	TGCGCCAGCAGCCAAGATCACAGAGAGAATGAAAAACTGTTTTTT
TRBV7-8	once	-	TRBJ1-1	CASSLGQITEAFF	TGTGCCAGCAGCTTAGGACAGATCACTGAAGCTTTCTTT